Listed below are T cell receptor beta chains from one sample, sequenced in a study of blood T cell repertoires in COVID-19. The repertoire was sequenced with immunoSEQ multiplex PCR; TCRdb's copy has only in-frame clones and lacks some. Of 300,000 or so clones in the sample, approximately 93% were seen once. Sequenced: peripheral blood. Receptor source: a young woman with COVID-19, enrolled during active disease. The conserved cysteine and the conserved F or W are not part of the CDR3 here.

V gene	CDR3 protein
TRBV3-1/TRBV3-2	ASSQGGQPNTEAF
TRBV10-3	AIGQSTYEQY
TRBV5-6	ASSSSTDTQY
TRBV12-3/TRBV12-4	ASSLATGLGYT
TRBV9	ASSVAGDGHYGYT
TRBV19	ASSTNGNSGNTIY
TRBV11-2	ASSRDSSNQPQH
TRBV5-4	ASSSPLPGLRNSPLH
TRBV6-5	ASSYTEGAHQPQH
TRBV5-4	ASSFGGRGSF
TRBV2	ASRLAEPNTGELF
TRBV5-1	ASSSLSGSDGELF
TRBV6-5	ASSWGSGIAGELF
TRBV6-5	ASTSTGGGGTEAF
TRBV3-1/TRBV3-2	ASSQEASNYGYT
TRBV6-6	ASSYEDRGYGYT
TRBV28	ASSPGTGYQPQH
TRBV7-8	ASSHRIQGRGLRNQPQH
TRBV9	ASSGTSGRASDTQY
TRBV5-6	ASSIPTGGLTEAF
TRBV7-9	ASSSTSGTGLYEQY
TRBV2	ASSGETGYGYT
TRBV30	AWSVWGVGEKLF
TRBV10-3	AISGRGLAGAVNTQY
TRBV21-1	AVEGTGGAKNIQY
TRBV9	ASSVLGTEQF
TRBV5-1	ASSSGYNQPQH
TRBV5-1	ASIGEGWTEAF
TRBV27	ASSLLYTAGDPYEQY
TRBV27	ASSLSYPSGSIEQF
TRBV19	ASTHDGGGELF
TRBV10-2	ASSEPGTVADTQY